This is a list of T cell receptor beta chains from one sample in a study of T cells after somatic rescue of genetic block. Produced via immunoSEQ multiplex PCR; TCRdb's table is partial and in-frame only. The sample holds approximately 10,000 clones, about 78% seen once. Sequencing input: peripheral blood mononuclear cells (PBMCs). The receptors originated from a boy between 5 and 17 years old. Both conserved end residues are part of each CDR3. The D gene is left open where the match is weak. Not all rows give a size; the values are once, few, many and, for expanded clones, a class.

V,D,size,J,DNA,CDR3
TRBV28,NA,NA,TRBJ2-3,TGTGCCAGCAGTAGACCGGGACCTGGAGGCGCAGATACGCAGTATTTT,CASSRPGPGGADTQYF
TRBV7-3,TRBD1,NA,TRBJ2-7,TGTGCCAGCAGCTTACTGCCAGGGGGCGTGGAAGAGCAGTACTTC,CASSLLPGGVEEQYF
TRBV21-1,NA,once,TRBJ1-5,TGTGCCAGCAGTCCCCCGCCGGGACGGCTAAATTATAGCAATCAGCCCCAGCATTTT,CASSPPPGRLNYSNQPQHF
TRBV7-2,NA,medium-sized,TRBJ1-4,TGTGCCAGCAGCTTAGCGCTCGAACCCCAAAAACTGTTTTTT,CASSLALEPQKLFF
TRBV10-3,NA,NA,TRBJ1-3,TGTGCCATTTCCCCTTTGGCTGGAAACACCATATATTTT,CAISPLAGNTIYF
TRBV9,TRBD2,NA,TRBJ2-7,TGTGCCAGCAGCGTATTAGCGGGAGGGGCCAACGAGCAGTACTTC,CASSVLAGGANEQYF
TRBV11-3,TRBD1,NA,TRBJ2-3,TGTGCCAGCAGCTTAATTCCAGGGGGCTACACAGATACGCAGTATTTT,CASSLIPGGYTDTQYF
TRBV7-3,NA,NA,TRBJ2-1,TGTGCCAGCAGCTTGGGAGGTGAGCAGTTCTTC,CASSLGGEQFF
TRBV5-1,NA,NA,TRBJ1-2,TGCGCCAGCAGCCTGGACAGCTATGGCTACACCTTC,CASSLDSYGYTF
TRBV6-6,NA,NA,TRBJ2-1,TGTGCCAGCAGTTACTCGATCGACCCTGCCTTGTTCTTC,CASSYSIDPALFF
TRBV28,TRBD1,NA,TRBJ1-2,TGTGCCAGCAGCCTTACACAGGGACAGGGGACCTATGGCTACACCTTC,CASSLTQGQGTYGYTF
TRBV12-5,NA,NA,TRBJ2-7,TGTGCTAGTGCCCCGGGGCTGCGGAGCCACGGTTGGCAGTACTTC,CASAPGLRSHGWQYF
TRBV7-9,NA,NA,TRBJ1-4,TGTGCCAGCAGGGCAGGTCAGGGGACGGGAAAACTGTTTTTT,CASRAGQGTGKLFF
TRBV7-6,TRBD1,NA,TRBJ1-2,TGTGCCAGCAGTCCTCGGACAGGGAAGGACTATGGCTACACCTTC,CASSPRTGKDYGYTF
TRBV25-1,TRBD2,NA,TRBJ2-7,TGTGCCAGCAGTGAATTCCCCCAGACTAGCGGAAACTCCTACGAGCAGTACTTC,CASSEFPQTSGNSYEQYF
TRBV7-9,NA,once,TRBJ2-1,TGTGCCAGCAGCTCGAGTAAGTTCGGGGGACCCTACAATGAGCAGTTCTTC,CASSSSKFGGPYNEQFF
TRBV5-1,NA,NA,TRBJ2-5,TGCGCCAGCAGCCCGGGAGCGACCCCTTCCCAAGAGACCCAGTACTTC,CASSPGATPSQETQYF
TRBV6-5,TRBD1,NA,TRBJ1-2,TGTGCCAGCAGTTACTCCGGGACAGGTTCATATGGCTACACCTTC,CASSYSGTGSYGYTF
TRBV7-9,NA,NA,TRBJ2-7,TGTGCCAGCAGCCCCCCCGGGGGAAAAAGATACGAGCAGTACTTC,CASSPPGGKRYEQYF
TRBV4-2,NA,NA,TRBJ1-2,TGTGCCAGCAGCCAAGCAGGCAACTATGGCTACACCTTC,CASSQAGNYGYTF